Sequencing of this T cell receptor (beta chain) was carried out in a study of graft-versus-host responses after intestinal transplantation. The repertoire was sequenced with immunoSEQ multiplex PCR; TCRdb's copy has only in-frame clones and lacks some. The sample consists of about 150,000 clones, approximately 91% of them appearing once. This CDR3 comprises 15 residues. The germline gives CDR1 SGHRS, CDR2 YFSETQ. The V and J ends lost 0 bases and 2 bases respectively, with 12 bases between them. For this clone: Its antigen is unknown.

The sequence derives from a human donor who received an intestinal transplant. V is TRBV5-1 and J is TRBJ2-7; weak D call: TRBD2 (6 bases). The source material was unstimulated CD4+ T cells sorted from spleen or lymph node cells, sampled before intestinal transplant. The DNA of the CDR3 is TGCGCCAGCAGCTTGGCCCCCGGGGAGGCCTACGAGCAGTACTTC. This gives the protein CASSLAPGEAYEQYF.